What follows are 10 T cell receptor beta chains derived from one specimen sequenced in a study of T cells after posttransplantation cyclophosphamide. Using immunoSEQ multiplex PCR, the repertoire was profiled, and TCRdb retains in-frame clones only, with some absent. Altogether around 18,000 clones are present, over 80% being singletons, with the ten largest covering about 8.6%. The sequenced sample consisted of memory CD4+ T cells sorted from blood. These TCRs come from a man aged 30-40 years in good health and a related stem cell transplant donor.

Note on this clone: Other DNA sequences in the same sample also yield this CDR3. The chain links TRBV28 to TRBJ1-6; weak D call: TRBD1 (5 bases). V gave up 7 bases and J gave up 9 bases, with 10 bases separating them. Germline V CDR1 and CDR2: MDHEN, SYDVKM. The CDR3 is 12 residues long. The CDR3 spells CASTSRGSPLHF. The CDR3 bases are TGTGCCAGCACCTCAAGGGGTTCACCCCTCCACTTT.

This rearrangement joins TRBV27 to TRBJ2-5, with 14 bases identical to TRBD2. The germline CDR1 and CDR2 sequences are MNHEY and SMNVEV (reference sequence). This CDR3 is built from 17 residues. J lost 4 bases, V lost 0 bases, and 4 bases had no gene match. The CDR3 DNA is TGTGCCAGCAGTTTATCCGGGACTAGCGGGGGAATAGAGACCCAGTACTTC. Amino acids: CASSLSGTSGGIETQYF.

V and J are TRBV19 and TRBJ2-2; 9 nucleotides agree with TRBD2. With V trimmed by 6 bases and J by 6 bases, 2 bases remained unmatched. Germline lookup yields CDR1 LNHDA and CDR2 SQIVND (reference sequence). CDR3 length equals 13 residues. CDR3 in amino acids: CASSVAGAGELFF. In DNA, the CDR3 is TGTGCCAGTAGCGTAGCGGGGGCCGGGGAGCTGTTTTTT.

This chain joins TRBV6-6 and TRBJ1-2; TRBD1 matches 7 bases. The CDR3 runs to 15 residues. Germline V gene lookup returns CDR1 MNHNY and CDR2 SVGAGI (reference sequence). V dropped 7 bases and J dropped 0; count of bases not matched to a gene: 8. The CDR3 bases are TGTGCCAGCACCCCGGTAGGACAGGCTAACTATGGCTACACCTTC. It specifies CASTPVGQANYGYTF.

The genes are TRBV11-1 and TRBJ2-7; D remains unclear. The CDR3 is made up of 14 amino acids. Germline values: CDR1 SGHAT, CDR2 FQDESV (reference sequence). V lost 5 bases and J 2 bases, leaving 13 bases between the germline ends. This CDR3 is CASSAGLPAYEQYF. In DNA form, the CDR3 reads TGTGCCAGCAGCGCCGGGTTGCCGGCCTACGAGCAGTACTTC.

The chain links TRBV7-3 to TRBJ2-1; 10 bases are shared with TRBD1. Germline V gene sequence: CDR1 SGHTA, CDR2 FQGTGA. Trimming cost V 5 bases and J 6 bases; bases outside gene matches: 7. This CDR3 is built from 15 residues. The chain's CDR3 is CASSPGTGVSNEQFF. The CDR3 nucleotides are TGTGCCAGCAGCCCCGGGACAGGGGTTAGCAATGAGCAGTTCTTC.

The chain combines TRBV5-6 with TRBJ2-7; TRBD1 agrees at 7 bases. Germline V gene lookup returns CDR1 SGHDT and CDR2 YYEEEE. The trim removed 2 bases at V and 6 bases at J, leaving 5 bases unmatched. This CDR3 region has 13 residues. The CDR3 region has the DNA TGTGCCAGCAGCTTACAGGGGTTAGGCGAGCAGTACTTC. Residues: CASSLQGLGEQYF.

The sample holds a few counts of this clone. The CDR3 DNA is TGTGCCAGCAGCTTAACCCGGGACAGGGGCTTTAGAGGCTCACCCCTCCACTTT. This sequence encodes CASSLTRDRGFRGSPLHF. The V and J genes are TRBV11-2 and TRBJ1-6; 10 nucleotides agree with TRBD1. V was pared by 2 bases and J by 10 bases, with 14 bases of the junction left unmatched. Germline CDR1 is SGHAT and CDR2 is FQNNGV. The CDR3 sequence is 18 residues long.

This clone was detected a few times. Additional DNA sequences in this sample encode the identical CDR3. The V call is TRBV5-5, the J call TRBJ1-1; 7 nucleotides align to TRBD1. J was trimmed by 4 bases and V by 4 bases; bases with no gene match: 4. This CDR3 contains 13 residues. CDR1 is SGHKS, CDR2 YYEKEE, per germline (reference sequence). The CDR3 nucleotides are TGTGCCAGCAGCATCGACAGGGTCACTGAAGCTTTCTTT. It is translated as CASSIDRVTEAFF.

The chain employs TRBV5-1 and TRBJ1-5; 8 bases match TRBD1. After removal of 6 bases from V and 1 base from J, the junction contained 9 bases not matched to a gene. The CDR3 totals 16 residues. Germline lookup yields CDR1 SGHRS and CDR2 YFSETQ. The CDR3 coding sequence is TGCGCCAGCATCCGGACAGGGTTGGGGAGCAATCAGCCCCAGCATTTT. Translating gives CASIRTGLGSNQPQHF.